A single sample is the source of the 29 T cell receptor beta chains below, sequenced in a study of T cell changes during pregnancy in multiple sclerosis. The data were produced by immunoSEQ multiplex PCR, yet TCRdb's version contains in-frame clones alone and is incomplete. The table lists roughly 48,000 clones, 88% of them singletons. The specimen comprised CD4+ T cells from peripheral blood mononuclear cells, sampled in the second trimester of pregnancy. These receptors all stem from a female donor with multiple sclerosis, enrolled in a pregnancy study.

The chain has TRBV27 and TRBJ2-2; 10 bases line up with TRBD2. This CDR3 contains 17 residues. The germline V gene encodes CDR1 MNHEY and CDR2 SMNVEV (reference sequence). V was pared by 8 bases and J by 5 bases, with 14 bases of the junction left unmatched. CDR3 sequence (DNA): TGTGCCAGCCCCCCCGTACCCAGCGGGAGGGTGACCGGGGAGCTGTTTTTT. This translates into CASPPVPSGRVTGELFF.

The chain employs TRBV6-5 and TRBJ1-5; D may be TRBD1 (6 bases). V lost 4 bases, J lost 6 bases, and 16 bases lay in between. This CDR3 is 15 amino acids long. The germline CDR1 and CDR2 sequences are MNHEY and SVGAGI. In DNA, the CDR3 is TGTGCCAGCAGTTCCTTGACAGGAGCTAGTCAGCCCCAGCATTTT. Protein: CASSSLTGASQPQHF.

V gene TRBV19 combines with J gene TRBJ2-7; a weak D match, TRBD1 (6 bases). From germline, CDR1 is LNHDA and CDR2 SQIVND (reference sequence). Trimming cost V 10 bases and J 3 bases, with 19 bases left between them. This CDR3 has 14 amino acids. CDR3 nucleotide sequence: TGTGCCACTCGAAGGGTAGGGGGAGACTACGAGCAGTACTTC. Its protein product is CATRRVGGDYEQYF.

V gene TRBV7-9 combines with J gene TRBJ1-4; D remains unclear. V was clipped by 3 bases and J by 5 bases, with 4 bases between them. Germline CDR1 reads SEHNR; CDR2 reads FQNEAQ (reference sequence). CDR3 length equals 12 residues. The CDR3 bases are TGTGCCAGCAGCTTGAGGAATGAAAAACTGTTTTTT. It specifies CASSLRNEKLFF.

The chain is built from TRBV28 and TRBJ2-4; maybe TRBD1 (6 bases). Trimming removed 5 bases at V and 0 bases at J, with 14 bases between. CDR1 is MDHEN, CDR2 SYDVKM, per germline. This CDR3 is built from 16 residues. The CDR3 DNA sequence: TGTGCCAGCAGTCCAGCGAGGGGGATAGCCAAAAACATTCAGTACTTC. As protein: CASSPARGIAKNIQYF.

The chain employs TRBV5-6 and TRBJ1-4, with 7 nucleotides matching TRBD1. V shed 3 bases and J 8 bases; nucleotides not matched to a gene: 7. This CDR3 is built from 14 residues. Germline values: CDR1 SGHDT, CDR2 YYEEEE. DNA of the CDR3: TGTGCCAGCAGCTCGACAGGGCCAAAGGAAAAACTGTTTTTT. Encoded protein: CASSSTGPKEKLFF. Full variable domain (rest looked up from reference TRBV5-6 and TRBJ1-4): DAGVTQSPTHLIKTRGQQVTLRCSPKSGHDTVSWYQQALGQGPQFIFQYYEEEERQRGNFPDRFSGHQFPNYSSELNVNALLLGDSALYLCASSSTGPKEKLFFGSGTQLSVL.

This clone has just one count. CDR3 nucleotides: TGTGCCAGTAGTTTCGCGGAGTGGGGAGCTGCTGAAGCTTTCTTT. This translates into CASSFAEWGAAEAFF. The V gene is TRBV19, the J gene TRBJ1-1; D call uncertain. V dropped 5 bases and J dropped 6 bases, with 19 bases sitting between them. The CDR3 spans 15 residues. CDR1 is LNHDA and CDR2 is SQIVND in the germline V gene (reference sequence).

The genes are TRBV4-2 and TRBJ2-1; no clear D gene. Germline V gene lookup returns CDR1 LGHNA and CDR2 YNFKEQ. The CDR3 spans 15 residues. Between the trimmed V and J ends, which lost 0 bases and 3 bases, there was a span of 9 bases. The CDR3 DNA follows: TGTGCCAGCAGCCAAGAGAGTAGTCTCTACAATGAGCAGTTCTTC. Its protein product is CASSQESSLYNEQFF.

The chain recombines TRBV6-5 with TRBJ1-5; 9 bases are shared with TRBD1. J lost 6 bases, V lost 5 bases, and 8 bases had no gene match. This CDR3 has 15 amino acids. CDR1 is MNHEY, CDR2 SVGAGI, per germline. CDR3: CASSQGQGSTQPQHF. CDR3 nucleotide sequence: TGTGCCAGCAGTCAAGGACAGGGGTCTACTCAGCCCCAGCATTTT.

The rearrangement joins TRBV1 to TRBJ1-4. TRBV1 is annotated as a pseudogene. This CDR3 region has 15 residues. The CDR3 DNA sequence: TGCACCAGCAGCCAAGATAGCGGACCATGGGAGAAACTGTTTTTT. Translated, it gives CTSSQDSGPWEKLFF.

V gene TRBV4-3 combines with J gene TRBJ2-7; D is uncertain. The ends were cut back, 0 bases at V and 5 bases at J, with 8 bases in the middle. This CDR3 contains 13 residues. CDR1 LGHNA and CDR2 YSLEER come from the germline V gene. The CDR3 DNA follows: TGCGCCAGCAGCCAAGAACAGTCAAACGAGCAGTACTTC. Translation gives CASSQEQSNEQYF.

The chain couples TRBV28 to TRBJ2-3, with D perhaps matching TRBD1 (6 bases). Deletions cut 3 bases from V and 4 bases from J, with 14 bases between. Germline CDR1 reads MDHEN; CDR2 reads SYDVKM. The CDR3 is 15 residues long. Here the CDR3 DNA reads TGTGCCAGCAGTTTGTCGGCGGCAGGGGCAGATACGCAGTATTTT. Translation: CASSLSAAGADTQYF.

The chain uses TRBV10-1 and TRBJ2-3; perhaps TRBD2 as D (6 bases). The CDR3 spans 14 residues. V lost 5 bases and J lost 0, with 9 bases in between. Germline lookup yields CDR1 WNHNN and CDR2 SYGVQD (reference sequence). CDR3 sequence: CASSTSGSTDTQYF. CDR3 DNA: TGCGCCAGCAGTACAAGCGGGAGCACAGATACGCAGTATTTT.

J is TRBJ2-1 and V is TRBV5-4; 9 bases are a match to TRBD1. This CDR3 contains 15 residues. Germline lookup yields CDR1 SGHNT and CDR2 YYREEE (reference sequence). V was clipped by 5 bases and J by 0 bases; unmatched bases: 3. The DNA of the CDR3 is TGTGCCAGCAGTGTACAGGGGGCCTCCTACAATGAGCAGTTCTTC. Its translation is CASSVQGASYNEQFF.

This chain uses TRBV6-4 with TRBJ2-1; 11 nucleotides agree with TRBD2. J lost 8 bases, V lost 6 bases, and 12 bases had no gene match. This CDR3 is 16 amino acids long. Germline V CDR1 and CDR2: MRHNA, SNTAGT. The CDR3: CASSKGASGRSHEQFF. The CDR3 DNA follows: TGTGCCAGCAGCAAGGGAGCTAGCGGGAGGTCGCATGAGCAGTTCTTC.

Notes on this clone: The junction does not match germline at one end; this may be a read error. The chain links TRBV29-1 to TRBJ1-2, with D maybe TRBD1 (5 bases). The CDR3 has 10 residues. Per germline, CDR1 SQVTM and CDR2 ANQGSEA. CDR3 in amino acids: CSVYYRTPIF. Here the CDR3 DNA reads TGCAGCGTTTATTACAGGACCCCGATCTTC.

The rearrangement joins TRBV2 to TRBJ2-5; D is uncertain. Germline-derived CDR1 and CDR2 are SNHLY and FYNNEI. Trimming left V 7 bases short and J 1 base short, with 13 bases between. The CDR3 covers 14 residues. The CDR3 loop reads CASMGMRTQETQYF. CDR3 DNA sequence: TGTGCCAGCATGGGCATGCGTACCCAAGAGACCCAGTACTTC.

The J gene is TRBJ2-6, the V gene TRBV2; 9 positions match TRBD2. V lost 4 bases and J lost 0; bases outside the gene matches: 7. Germline-derived CDR1 and CDR2 are SNHLY and FYNNEI. The CDR3 is 18 amino acids. The CDR3 here is CASSVSSGVSSGANVLTF. As DNA, the CDR3 is TGTGCCAGCAGTGTTTCTAGCGGGGTGTCCTCTGGGGCCAACGTCCTGACTTTC.

The chain couples TRBV28 to TRBJ2-7; 13 bases are shared with TRBD2. V was pared by 6 bases and J by 3 bases, with 8 bases of the junction left unmatched. CDR1 and CDR2 (germline): MDHEN, SYDVKM. The CDR3 has 16 residues. In DNA form, the CDR3 reads TGTGCCAGCAGATCCTTACTAGCGGGAGGGTTCTACGAGCAGTACTTC. This sequence encodes CASRSLLAGGFYEQYF.

This chain links TRBV11-2 with TRBJ2-5, with TRBD2 matching 7 bases. The CDR3 is 15 amino acids. Per germline, CDR1 SGHAT and CDR2 FQNNGV. V gave up 3 bases and J gave up 5 bases; unmatched junction bases: 9. CDR3 nucleotides: TGTGCCAGCAGCTTTAGGAGGGAGGGAGGGGAGACCCAGTACTTC. As protein: CASSFRREGGETQYF.

This clone was seen only a few times. This chain connects TRBV12-5 to TRBJ1-1, with D possibly being TRBD1 (6 bases). Trimming stripped 4 bases from V and 1 base from J, with 13 bases between. Germline V gene sequence: CDR1 LGHNT, CDR2 FRNRAP. The CDR3 has 15 residues. This CDR3 is CASGWTLTGNTEAFF. In DNA, the CDR3 is TGTGCTAGTGGTTGGACTCTGACAGGGAACACTGAAGCTTTCTTT.

This rearrangement joins TRBV5-1 to TRBJ2-3; 13 bases line up with TRBD2. The ends lost 4 bases at V and 6 bases at J; junction bases unmatched: 11. The CDR3 is 17 amino acids. Germline V gives CDR1 SGHRS, CDR2 YFSETQ. CDR3 coding DNA: TGCGCCAGCAGCACCGGACTGACTAGCGGGGGGTACGATACGCAGTATTTT. Protein sequence: CASSTGLTSGGYDTQYF. Based on the CDR3 plus reference TRBV5-1 and TRBJ2-3, the full variable domain is KAGVTQTPRYLIKTRGQQVTLSCSPISGHRSVSWYQQTPGQGLQFLFEYFSETQRNKGNFPGRFSGRQFSNSRSEMNVSTLELGDSALYLCASSTGLTSGGYDTQYFGPGTRLTVL.

The CDR3 coding sequence is TGTGCCAGCAGCTTAGCCCCCACAGGGGGCTCTGGCTACACCTTC. Translating it yields CASSLAPTGGSGYTF. This chain links TRBV5-6 with TRBJ1-2, with 9 bases fitting TRBD1. V was pared by 2 bases and J by 7 bases, with 9 bases of the junction left unmatched. CDR1 and CDR2 from the germline V gene are SGHDT and YYEEEE. The length of the CDR3 is 15 residues. Combining the CDR3 with reference TRBV5-6 and TRBJ1-2 gives the whole variable domain DAGVTQSPTHLIKTRGQQVTLRCSPKSGHDTVSWYQQALGQGPQFIFQYYEEEERQRGNFPDRFSGHQFPNYSSELNVNALLLGDSALYLCASSLAPTGGSGYTFGSGTRLTVV.

The rearrangement uses TRBV30 and TRBJ2-5, with D perhaps TRBD1 (5 bases). Deletions cut 2 bases from V and 10 bases from J, with 11 bases between. The germline CDR1 and CDR2 sequences are GTSNPN and SVGIG (reference sequence). The CDR3 contains 11 residues. Here the CDR3 reads CAWSITGNQYF. CDR3 nucleotide sequence: TGTGCCTGGAGTATTACAGGAAACCAGTACTTC.

This chain uses TRBV5-5 with TRBJ2-7; 10 bases are shared with TRBD2. The CDR3 is made up of 16 amino acids. Losses at the gene ends were 4 bases for V and 6 bases for J; bases not matched to a gene: 13. CDR1 is SGHKS, CDR2 YYEKEE, per germline (reference sequence). CDR3 nucleotide sequence: TGTGCCAGCAGCCGCTCCTCGGCTAGCGGGAGCAGCGAGCAGTACTTC. Translation gives CASSRSSASGSSEQYF.

The chain combines TRBV5-6 with TRBJ2-7; 12 bases are shared with TRBD2. J gave up 5 bases and V 0 bases, and 6 bases lay outside the gene matches. The CDR3 length is 16 residues. The germline gives CDR1 SGHDT, CDR2 YYEEEE. Written as DNA, the CDR3 is TGTGCCAGCAGCTTGGGGCTAGCGGGAGGGCCCAACGAGCAGTACTTC. It yields the protein CASSLGLAGGPNEQYF.

The chain is built from TRBV19 and TRBJ1-5; D perhaps matches TRBD1 (5 bases). The germline V and J ends were trimmed by 1 base and 3 bases, with 10 bases remaining between them. Germline V gives CDR1 LNHDA, CDR2 SQIVND (reference sequence). The CDR3 has 15 residues. This CDR3 is CASSIARGDNQPQHF. The CDR3, as DNA: TGTGCCAGTAGTATAGCAAGGGGTGACAATCAGCCCCAGCATTTT.

The chain couples TRBV15 to TRBJ2-3; perhaps TRBD2 as D (5 bases). The CDR3 runs to 14 residues. V was cut by 1 base and J by 4 bases, with 9 bases left in between. CDR1 LNHNV and CDR2 YYDKDF come from the germline V gene (reference sequence). The CDR3 nucleotides read TGTGCCACCAGCAGAGCGGGATATTCAGATACGCAGTATTTT. Its translation: CATSRAGYSDTQYF.

The chain links TRBV5-4 to TRBJ1-2; the match to TRBD1 covers 8 bases. Germline assignment: CDR1 SGHNT and CDR2 YYREEE (reference sequence). Trimming removed 0 bases from V and 2 bases from J; junction bases left unmatched: 3. CDR3 length: 15 amino acids. The CDR3 is CASSLEAGGNYGYTF. CDR3 coding DNA: TGTGCCAGCAGCTTGGAAGCAGGGGGCAACTATGGCTACACCTTC.